This T cell receptor (beta chain) is drawn from a study of blood T cells in healthy people across ages. This clonotype came up a few times. CDR3 length equals 13 residues. V lost 7 bases and J lost 0, with 9 bases in between. Germline V gene lookup returns CDR1 MNHEY and CDR2 SMNVEV (reference sequence). Combining a sample-barcoded 5' primer with a J-beta primer mix, a second PCR ran for roughly 7 to 11 cycles. TCRdb reprocessed the 5' RACE reads via MiXCR and lists one record per CDR3 protein. The sample lists about 830,000 distinct CDR3 sequences; roughly 60% were seen once. This receptor was obtained from a man aged 30-40 years in good health. The sequencing sample was made of blood. The chain uses TRBV27 and TRBJ1-2; D unresolved. CDR3 sequence reads: CASKARSNYGYTF. DNA for the CDR3: TGTGCCAGCAAGGCAAGATCTAACTATGGCTACACCTTC.